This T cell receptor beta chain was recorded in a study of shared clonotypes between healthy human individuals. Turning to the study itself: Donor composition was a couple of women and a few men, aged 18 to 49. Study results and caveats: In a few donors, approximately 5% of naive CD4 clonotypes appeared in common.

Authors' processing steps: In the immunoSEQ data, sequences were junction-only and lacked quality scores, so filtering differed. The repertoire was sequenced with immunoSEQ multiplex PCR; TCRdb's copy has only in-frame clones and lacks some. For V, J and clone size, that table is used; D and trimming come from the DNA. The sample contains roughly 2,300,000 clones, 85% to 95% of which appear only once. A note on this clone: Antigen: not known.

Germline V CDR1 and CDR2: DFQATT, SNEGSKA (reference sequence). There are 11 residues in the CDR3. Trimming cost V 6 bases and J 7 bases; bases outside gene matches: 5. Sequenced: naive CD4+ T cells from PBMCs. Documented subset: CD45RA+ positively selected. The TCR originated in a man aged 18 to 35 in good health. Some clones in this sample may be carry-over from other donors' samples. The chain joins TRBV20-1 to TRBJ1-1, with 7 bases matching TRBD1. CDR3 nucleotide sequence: TGCAGTGCAGGGGGCCCTGATGAAGCTTTCTTT. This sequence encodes CSAGGPDEAFF.